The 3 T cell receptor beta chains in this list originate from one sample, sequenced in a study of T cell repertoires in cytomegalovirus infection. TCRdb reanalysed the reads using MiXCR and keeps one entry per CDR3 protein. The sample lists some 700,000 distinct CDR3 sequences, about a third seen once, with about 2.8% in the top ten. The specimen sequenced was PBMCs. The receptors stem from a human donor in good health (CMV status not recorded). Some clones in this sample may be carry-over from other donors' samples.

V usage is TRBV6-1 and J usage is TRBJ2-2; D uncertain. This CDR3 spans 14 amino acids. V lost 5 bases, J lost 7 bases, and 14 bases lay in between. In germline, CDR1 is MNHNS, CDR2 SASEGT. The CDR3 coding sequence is TGTGCCAGCAGTTTCCTTAGGGCTAACGGGGAGCTGTTTTTT. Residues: CASSFLRANGELFF.

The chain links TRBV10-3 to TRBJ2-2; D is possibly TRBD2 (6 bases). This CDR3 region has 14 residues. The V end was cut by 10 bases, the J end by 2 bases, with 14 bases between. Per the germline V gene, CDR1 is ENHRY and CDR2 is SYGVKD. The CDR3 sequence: CATLGGTNTGELFF. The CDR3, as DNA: TGTGCCACCCTGGGCGGGACCAACACCGGGGAGCTGTTTTTT.

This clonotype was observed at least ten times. CDR3: CASSLLGAGQPNSPLHF. DNA of the CDR3: TGTGCCAGCAGCTTATTAGGGGCTGGACAGCCTAATTCACCCCTCCACTTT. The chain is built from TRBV7-8 and TRBJ1-6, with a possible D match to TRBD1 (6 bases). The CDR3 extends over 17 amino acids. V lost 2 bases to trimming and J lost 6 bases, with 17 bases between them. Germline loops: CDR1 SGHVS, CDR2 FQNEAQ. Full variable domain (outside the CDR3, taken from reference TRBV7-8 and TRBJ1-6): GAGVSQSPRYKVAKRGQDVALRCDPISGHVSLFWYQQALGQGPEFLTYFQNEAQLDKSGLPSDRFFAERPEGSVSTLKIQRTQQEDSAVYLCASSLLGAGQPNSPLHFGNGTRLTVT.